Listed below are T cell receptor beta chains from one sample, sequenced in a study of blood T cells in healthy people across ages. One entry per CDR3 protein results from TCRdb running MiXCR on the 5' RACE reads. This table has over a million distinct CDR3 sequences, 45% appearing once. The source material was blood. All receptors derive from an older woman in good health. Each CDR3 is given without its conserved first and last residue. Each record gives: V gene, CDR3 length, J gene, CDR3 protein.

v_gene: TRBV3-1
len: 13
j_gene: TRBJ1-1
CDR3aa: ASSPLGGVNTEAF

v_gene: TRBV13
len: 14
j_gene: -
CDR3aa: ASSLEGASGTYEQY

v_gene: TRBV25-1
len: 14
j_gene: TRBJ2-7
CDR3aa: ASSTASGSHTYEQY

v_gene: TRBV28
len: 13
j_gene: -
CDR3aa: ASRIGQGISYEQY

v_gene: TRBV3-1
len: 14
j_gene: -
CDR3aa: ASSQGSGRSYNEQY

v_gene: TRBV11-1
len: 12
j_gene: TRBJ2-5
CDR3aa: ASSPRQPQETQY

v_gene: TRBV5-1
len: 13
j_gene: TRBJ2-1
CDR3aa: ASSLGAGSYNEQF

v_gene: TRBV5-1
len: 11
j_gene: TRBJ1-2
CDR3aa: ASSLMPPDGYT

v_gene: TRBV6-5
len: 12
j_gene: TRBJ2-7
CDR3aa: ASSTGQSLYEQY

v_gene: TRBV6-1
len: 10
j_gene: TRBJ2-3
CDR3aa: ASSQFKDTQY

v_gene: TRBV18
len: 13
j_gene: TRBJ2-7
CDR3aa: ASSEGTSPLYEQY

v_gene: TRBV3-1
len: 14
j_gene: TRBJ2-3
CDR3aa: ASSPQRGALTDTQY

v_gene: TRBV12-3/TRBV12-4
len: 11
j_gene: TRBJ1-1
CDR3aa: ASLVYGVGEAF

v_gene: TRBV7-3
len: 12
j_gene: TRBJ2-1
CDR3aa: ASSLATSASEQF

v_gene: TRBV12-3/TRBV12-4
len: 12
j_gene: TRBJ1-6
CDR3aa: ASSWVRDNSPLH

v_gene: TRBV5-5
len: 13
j_gene: TRBJ2-5
CDR3aa: ASSSGDRGRGGQY

v_gene: TRBV12-3/TRBV12-4
len: 12
j_gene: TRBJ2-5
CDR3aa: ASSVSGAEETQY

v_gene: TRBV5-1
len: 12
j_gene: TRBJ2-1
CDR3aa: ASSLVDGNNEQF

v_gene: TRBV27
len: 10
j_gene: TRBJ2-1
CDR3aa: ASSPDDNEQF

v_gene: TRBV29-1
len: 8
j_gene: TRBJ1-1
CDR3aa: SATVSEAF

v_gene: TRBV9
len: 12
j_gene: TRBJ1-5
CDR3aa: ASSNPGDEQPQH

v_gene: TRBV24-1
len: 13
j_gene: TRBJ2-5
CDR3aa: ATSDFSGGIETQY

v_gene: TRBV10-3
len: 10
j_gene: TRBJ1-2
CDR3aa: ATLGTIYGYT

v_gene: TRBV28
len: 14
j_gene: -
CDR3aa: ASSTPGQGRPHEQY

v_gene: TRBV9
len: 14
j_gene: TRBJ2-3
CDR3aa: ASSVVRDRVTDTQY